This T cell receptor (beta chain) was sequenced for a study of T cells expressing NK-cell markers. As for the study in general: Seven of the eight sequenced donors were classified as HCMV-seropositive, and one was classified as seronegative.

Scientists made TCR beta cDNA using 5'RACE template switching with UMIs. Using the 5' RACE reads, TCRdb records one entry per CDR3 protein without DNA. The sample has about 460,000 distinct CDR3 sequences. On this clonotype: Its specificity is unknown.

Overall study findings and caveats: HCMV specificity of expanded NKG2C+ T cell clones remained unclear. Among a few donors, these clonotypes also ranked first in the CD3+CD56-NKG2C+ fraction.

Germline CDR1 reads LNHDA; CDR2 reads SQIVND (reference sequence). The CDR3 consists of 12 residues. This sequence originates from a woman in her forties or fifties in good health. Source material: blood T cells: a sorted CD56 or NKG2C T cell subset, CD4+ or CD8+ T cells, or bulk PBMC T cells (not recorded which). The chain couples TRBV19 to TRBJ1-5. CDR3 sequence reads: CASIGVNQPQHF.